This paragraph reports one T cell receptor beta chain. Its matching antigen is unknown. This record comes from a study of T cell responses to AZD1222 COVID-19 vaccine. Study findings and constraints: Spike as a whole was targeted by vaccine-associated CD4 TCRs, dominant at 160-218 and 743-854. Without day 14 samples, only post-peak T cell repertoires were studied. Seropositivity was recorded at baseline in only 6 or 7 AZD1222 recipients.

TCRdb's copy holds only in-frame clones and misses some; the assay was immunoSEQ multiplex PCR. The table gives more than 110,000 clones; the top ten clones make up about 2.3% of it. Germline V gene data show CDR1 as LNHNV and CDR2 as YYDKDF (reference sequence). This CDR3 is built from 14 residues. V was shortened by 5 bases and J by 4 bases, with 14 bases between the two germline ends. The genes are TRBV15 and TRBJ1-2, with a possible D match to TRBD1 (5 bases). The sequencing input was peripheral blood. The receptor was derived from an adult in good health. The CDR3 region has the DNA TGTGCCACCAGCCCACGTAAGGGGTCCTATGGCTACACCTTC. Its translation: CATSPRKGSYGYTF.